Below, 27 T cell receptor beta chains from the same sample are listed, as sequenced in a study of identical twins. TCRdb independently ran MiXCR on the 5' RACE reads; one entry per CDR3 protein. The repertoire has 600,000 to 800,000 distinct CDR3 sequences, about 20% of them found once; the top ten carry over 4%. The same data also went into a second study, on T cells expressing NK-cell markers.

Sample: PBMCs. The source of these receptors is a woman aged 18-35 years in good health.

This clonotype was found once. A much larger clone differs by one base, so this may be a read error. The rearrangement links TRBV10-1 to TRBJ2-1; 11 nucleotides agree with TRBD2. CDR3 size: 15 residues. With V trimmed by 6 bases and J by 4 bases, 5 bases remained unmatched. CDR1 and CDR2 (germline): WNHNN, SYGVQD (reference sequence). CDR3: CASSCTSGSYNEQFF. The CDR3 DNA is TGCGCCAGCAGCTGTACTAGCGGGAGTTACAATGAGCAGTTCTTC.

V usage is TRBV20-1 and J usage is TRBJ2-5; TRBD2 agrees at 8 bases. This CDR3 region has 14 residues. The trim removed 7 bases at V and 2 bases at J, leaving 9 bases unmatched. Looked up from germline, CDR1 is DFQATT and CDR2 is SNEGSKA (reference sequence). The CDR3 sequence is CSGPGGPWQETQYF. The CDR3 DNA sequence: TGCAGTGGGCCGGGGGGGCCTTGGCAAGAGACCCAGTACTTC.

This chain joins TRBV6-7 and TRBJ2-7; 7 nucleotides match TRBD1. TRBV6-7 is an ORF; its function is uncertain. The CDR3 length is 16 residues. The trim removed 4 bases at V and 0 bases at J, leaving 9 bases unmatched. The CDR3 spells CASSSGQPLPSYEQYF. In DNA, the CDR3 is TGTGCCAGCAGTTCGGGACAGCCCCTACCCTCCTACGAGCAGTACTTC.

The chain carries TRBV6-5 and TRBJ2-7; the D is unclear. With 0 bases removed from V and 4 bases from J, the gap between germline ends came to 7 bases. The length of the CDR3 is 13 residues. Looked up from germline, CDR1 is MNHEY and CDR2 is SVGAGI. Written as DNA, the CDR3 is TGTGCCAGCAGTTACTCGCTAGATTACGAGCAGTACTTC. Translating it yields CASSYSLDYEQYF.

This clonotype was seen a handful of times. This chain connects TRBV6-2 or TRBV6-3 to TRBJ1-1; no clear D gene. The germline V and J ends were trimmed by 10 bases and 1 base, with 16 bases remaining between them. The germline V gene encodes CDR1 MNHEY and CDR2 SVGEGT. The CDR3 is 14 amino acids. This CDR3 is CAIRRPVGNTEAFF. CDR3 nucleotides: TGTGCCATCAGGCGTCCAGTGGGGAACACTGAAGCTTTCTTT.

The chain couples TRBV20-1 to TRBJ2-3, with D perhaps matching TRBD1 (5 bases). With 3 bases removed from V and 10 bases from J, the gap between germline ends came to 23 bases. The CDR3 is made up of 15 amino acids. Per the germline V gene, CDR1 is DFQATT and CDR2 is SNEGSKA (reference sequence). Here the CDR3 reads CSASLPGPGLPPQYF. CDR3 DNA sequence: TGCAGTGCTAGTTTGCCAGGGCCAGGTCTCCCCCCGCAGTATTTT.

Many counts were recorded for this clonotype. The chain links TRBV12-3 or TRBV12-4 to TRBJ2-2; a possible D gene is TRBD2 (6 bases). The ends were cut back, 3 bases at V and 9 bases at J, with 11 bases in the middle. This CDR3 has 13 residues. The CDR3 DNA reads TGTGCCAGCAGTTTTGAGGGAGGCCGGGAGCTGTTTTTT. It codes for CASSFEGGRELFF.

This clonotype was seen more than once but under ten times. The V call is TRBV20-1, the J call TRBJ1-1, with D unclear. CDR1 and CDR2 (germline): DFQATT, SNEGSKA (reference sequence). V gave up 1 base and J gave up 5 bases, with 8 bases separating them. This CDR3 spans 12 amino acids. CDR3 loop: CSARGRETEAFF. The DNA of the CDR3 is TGCAGTGCTAGAGGGAGGGAGACTGAAGCTTTCTTT.

V and J are TRBV12-3 or TRBV12-4 and TRBJ2-7, with D possibly being TRBD1 (5 bases). The CDR3 length is 15 residues. Between the trimmed V and J ends, which lost 3 bases and 2 bases, there was a span of 14 bases. The CDR3 nucleotides are TGTGCCAGCAGTTTTAGGGCAGGGATCCCCTACGAGCAGTACTTC. Translation gives CASSFRAGIPYEQYF.

J is TRBJ2-3 and V is TRBV20-1, with 8 bases matching TRBD2. This CDR3 has 15 residues. Germline V lookup: CDR1 DFQATT, CDR2 SNEGSKA (reference sequence). V trimming: 3 bases; J trimming: 0 bases; junction bases outside the gene matches: 5. Here the CDR3 DNA reads TGCAGTGCTAGGGCGTCGGGGGGGAGCACAGATACGCAGTATTTT. Protein: CSARASGGSTDTQYF.

The sample holds a few counts of this clonotype. The chain links TRBV7-6 to TRBJ1-3, with D unclear. The germline gives CDR1 SGHVS, CDR2 FNYEAQ. V was clipped by 1 base and J by 1 base, with 17 bases between them. This CDR3 is 18 amino acids long. The CDR3 is CASSLVYTKPESGNTIYF. The CDR3 DNA reads as TGTGCCAGCAGCTTAGTCTACACAAAACCCGAGTCTGGAAACACCATATATTTT.

This clonotype appeared a few times. The CDR3, as DNA: TGTGCCAGCAGCTTAATCCAGGGGGCCTGGAATGAGCAGTTCTTC. As protein: CASSLIQGAWNEQFF. The rearrangement joins TRBV7-9 to TRBJ2-1, with 8 bases that match TRBD1. Germline-derived CDR1 and CDR2 are SEHNR and FQNEAQ (reference sequence). The CDR3 runs 15 residues. The junction had 7 bases not matched to a gene; V was cut back by 2 bases and J by 7 bases.

This clonotype has a handful of counts. The chain is built from TRBV20-1 and TRBJ1-5, with D perhaps matching TRBD1 (6 bases). This CDR3 has 12 amino acids. Trimming removed 6 bases at V and 6 bases at J, with 12 bases between. Per the germline V gene, CDR1 is DFQATT and CDR2 is SNEGSKA (reference sequence). The CDR3 sequence is CSAISGVQPQHF. The CDR3 DNA is TGCAGTGCCATCTCAGGGGTTCAGCCCCAGCATTTT.

CDR3 sequence: CASSFGGGVYNEQFF. CDR3 nucleotides: TGTGCCAGCAGTTTTGGGGGAGGGGTCTACAATGAGCAGTTCTTC. This chain joins TRBV27 and TRBJ2-1; TRBD2 aligns across 7 bases. Germline loops: CDR1 MNHEY, CDR2 SMNVEV (reference sequence). V gave up 3 bases and J gave up 3 bases; unmatched junction bases: 5. CDR3 length: 15 residues.

The CDR3 sequence: CASTPSQGGEQFF. The CDR3 DNA sequence: TGTGCCAGCACCCCCTCTCAGGGCGGTGAGCAGTTCTTC. The gene calls are TRBV28 and TRBJ2-1; D perhaps matches TRBD1 (5 bases). CDR1 and CDR2 from the germline V gene are MDHEN and SYDVKM. V was pared by 7 bases and J by 9 bases, with 16 bases between. The CDR3 runs 13 residues.

Only a few counts were recorded for this clonotype. The chain carries TRBV12-5 and TRBJ2-1; tentatively, D is TRBD2 (5 bases). The CDR3 contains 14 residues. Germline V gene sequence: CDR1 LGHNT, CDR2 FRNRAP. V lost 6 bases, J lost 3 bases, and 12 bases lay in between. CDR3 DNA sequence: TGTGCTAGTGGCCCGGGATCCGGCTACAATGAGCAGTTCTTC. Its translation is CASGPGSGYNEQFF.

This clonotype was observed a few times. The genes are TRBV2 and TRBJ2-7, with TRBD1 matching 10 bases. The junction had 6 bases not matched to a gene; V was cut back by 4 bases and J by 6 bases. CDR1 is SNHLY and CDR2 is FYNNEI in the germline V gene. The CDR3 extends over 14 amino acids. In nucleotides, the CDR3 is TGTGCCAGCAGTGGACAGGGGGCATTTAGCGAGCAGTACTTC. This sequence encodes CASSGQGAFSEQYF.

This clonotype was observed a handful of times. Here the CDR3 reads CATSDSLAGSLNEQFF. The CDR3 bases are TGTGCCACCAGTGATTCCTTAGCGGGATCTCTTAATGAGCAGTTCTTC. This chain links TRBV24-1 with TRBJ2-1, with 8 bases matching TRBD2. With V trimmed by 2 bases and J by 7 bases, 9 bases remained unmatched. CDR1 and CDR2 from the germline V gene are KGHDR and SFDVKD. The CDR3 has 16 residues.

This clonotype was seen a few times. The genes are TRBV7-2 and TRBJ2-7; D uncertain. Germline values: CDR1 SGHTA, CDR2 FQGNSA. The germline V and J ends were trimmed by 6 bases and 6 bases, with 15 bases remaining between them. CDR3 length: 13 residues. CDR3 amino acids: CASSPPSGIEQYF. Written as DNA, the CDR3 is TGTGCCAGCAGTCCGCCATCTGGGATCGAGCAGTACTTC.

This clonotype showed up many times. The gene calls are TRBV29-1 and TRBJ2-1, with 9 bases fitting TRBD1. From germline, CDR1 is SQVTM and CDR2 ANQGSEA. This CDR3 contains 18 residues. V trimming: 8 bases; J trimming: 5 bases; junction bases outside the gene matches: 22. CDR3 nucleotide sequence: TGCAGCTCACACCTCTCCTGGGGTCTCGGGACAGGGAACAATGAGCAGTTCTTC. Translated: CSSHLSWGLGTGNNEQFF.

This clonotype showed up just a few times. The rearrangement joins TRBV10-3 to TRBJ2-7, with 13 positions matching TRBD2. CDR3 size: 14 residues. The J segment lost 3 bases and the V segment lost 5 bases, leaving 1 base of the junction unmatched. Germline V lookup: CDR1 ENHRY, CDR2 SYGVKD. For the CDR3, the DNA is TGTGCCATCAGTCGACTAGCGGGGGGCTACGAGCAGTACTTC. This translates into CAISRLAGGYEQYF.

This chain links TRBV2 with TRBJ2-1; 11 positions match TRBD1. Germline V gives CDR1 SNHLY, CDR2 FYNNEI. The V and J ends lost 9 bases and 9 bases, in that order; junction bases with no gene match: 4. CDR3 length: 12 amino acids. The CDR3, as DNA: TGTGCCAGGGGACAGGGGGATGGTGAGCAGTTCTTC. Protein: CARGQGDGEQFF.

This clonotype was detected only a few times. The chain employs TRBV7-9 and TRBJ2-5; D is unresolved. Trimming cost V 5 bases and J 5 bases, with 12 bases left between them. CDR1 SEHNR and CDR2 FQNEAQ come from the germline V gene (reference sequence). The CDR3 spans 13 residues. The CDR3 here is CASSPNLRETQYF. The CDR3 coding sequence is TGTGCCAGCAGCCCAAACCTCCGGGAGACCCAGTACTTC. The full variable domain, rest sourced from reference TRBV7-9 and TRBJ2-5, is DTGVSQNPRHKITKRGQNVTFRCDPISEHNRLYWYRQTLGQGPEFLTYFQNEAQLEKSRLLSDRFSAERPKGSFSTLEIQRTEQGDSAMYLCASSPNLRETQYFGPGTRLLVL.

The rearrangement links TRBV20-1 to TRBJ2-7; D gene uncertain. The germline gives CDR1 DFQATT, CDR2 SNEGSKA (reference sequence). This CDR3 is 12 amino acids long. Trimming pared 3 bases from V and 2 bases from J, leaving 8 bases between. The CDR3 DNA sequence: TGCAGTGCTAGGAAGGGAACCTACGAGCAGTACTTC. Protein product: CSARKGTYEQYF.

Ten or more counts support this clonotype. The chain employs TRBV12-3 or TRBV12-4 and TRBJ2-7; 10 nucleotides line up with TRBD1. The length of the CDR3 is 16 residues. Unmatched junction bases numbered 11, after V lost 5 bases and J lost 4 bases. The CDR3 DNA sequence: TGTGCCAGCAGTCATATGACAGGGGGCCTTTCGTACGAGCAGTACTTC. Translated: CASSHMTGGLSYEQYF.

The V gene is TRBV6-1, the J gene TRBJ2-3; D is tentatively TRBD1 or TRBD2 (5 bases each). The V gene lost 6 bases and the J gene lost 6 bases, with 22 bases spanning the gap. CDR1 is MNHNS and CDR2 is SASEGT in the germline V gene. This CDR3 contains 16 residues. The CDR3 bases are TGTGCCAGCAGCTCAGTGGGGGTGTCACCGATTGATACGCAGTATTTT. The encoded protein is CASSSVGVSPIDTQYF.

This chain uses TRBV6-2 or TRBV6-3 with TRBJ1-5; D is unresolved. The CDR3 consists of 14 residues. The germline CDR1 and CDR2 sequences are MNHEY and SVGEGT. V was shortened by 0 bases and J by 5 bases, with 8 bases between the two germline ends. This CDR3 reads CASSYSISDQPQHF. Here the CDR3 DNA reads TGTGCCAGCAGTTACTCGATCTCTGATCAGCCCCAGCATTTT.